A selection of T cell receptor beta chains follows, all from one sample in a study of PD-1 blockade in classical Hodgkin lymphoma. The protocol was immunoSEQ multiplex PCR, while the TCRdb copy is restricted to in-frame clones and leaves out a portion. The sample has approximately 39,000 clones; about 80% are singletons. Sequenced material: peripheral blood mononuclear cells (PBMCs), taken before the fourth cycle of nivolumab. The receptor set was obtained from a human donor with classical Hodgkin lymphoma. Each CDR3 is given with its conserved first and last residue. Each record gives: V gene, J gene, D gene, clone size, CDR3 protein, CDR3 DNA. A D gene is named only where the DNA matches it firmly. The size field is filled for only some rows; it gives once, few, many or a size class.

V: TRBV19; J: TRBJ2-5; D: TRBD1; size: NA; CDR3: CASSNSGDRGRKETQYF; DNA: TGTGCCAGTAGTAATAGCGGGGACAGGGGGCGGAAAGAGACCCAGTACTTC
V: TRBV9; J: TRBJ2-5; D: NA; size: NA; CDR3: CASSVGGLQETQYF; DNA: TGTGCCAGCAGCGTGGGGGGGCTTCAAGAGACCCAGTACTTC
V: TRBV6-6; J: TRBJ2-2; D: NA; size: NA; CDR3: CARSGRNTGELFF; DNA: TGTGCCAGGTCGGGACGGAACACCGGGGAGCTGTTTTTT
V: TRBV2; J: TRBJ1-1; D: NA; size: NA; CDR3: CASNTQGPDTEAFF; DNA: TGTGCCAGCAATACACAGGGTCCCGACACTGAAGCTTTCTTT
V: TRBV11-2; J: TRBJ2-5; D: NA; size: NA; CDR3: CASSLERAEETQYF; DNA: TGTGCCAGCAGCTTAGAACGGGCAGAAGAGACCCAGTACTTC
V: TRBV5-4; J: TRBJ1-1; D: NA; size: NA; CDR3: CASKGGAPTEAFF; DNA: TGTGCCAGCAAGGGAGGAGCGCCGACTGAAGCTTTCTTT
V: TRBV28; J: TRBJ2-5; D: NA; size: few; CDR3: CVSQGRETQYF; DNA: TGTGTCAGCCAGGGCAGGGAGACCCAGTACTTC
V: TRBV7-2; J: TRBJ1-3; D: TRBD1; size: NA; CDR3: CASSTQLTGAGNTIYF; DNA: TGTGCCAGCAGCACCCAACTGACAGGGGCTGGAAACACCATATATTTT
V: TRBV5-4; J: TRBJ2-4; D: TRBD1; size: NA; CDR3: CASSLGQGKNIQYF; DNA: TGTGCCAGCAGCTTGGGACAGGGCAAGAACATTCAGTACTTC
V: TRBV4-2; J: TRBJ2-5; D: TRBD2; size: NA; CDR3: CASSPGTSGGGSSGTQYF; DNA: TGTGCCAGCAGCCCCGGGACTAGCGGGGGGGGTTCATCGGGGACCCAGTACTTC
V: TRBV19; J: TRBJ1-2; D: NA; size: NA; CDR3: CASSMEGDYGYTF; DNA: TGTGCCAGTAGTATGGAGGGGGACTATGGCTACACCTTC
V: TRBV6-5; J: TRBJ1-2; D: NA; size: NA; CDR3: CASRTNYGYTF; DNA: TGTGCCAGCCGGACTAACTATGGCTACACCTTC
V: TRBV4-1; J: TRBJ2-6; D: TRBD1; size: NA; CDR3: CASSQPRQGAGANVLTF; DNA: TGCGCCAGCAGCCAACCCAGACAGGGGGCTGGGGCCAACGTCCTGACTTTC
V: TRBV5-6; J: TRBJ1-2; D: NA; size: NA; CDR3: CASSVAGRFYGYTF; DNA: TGTGCCAGCAGCGTGGCAGGGAGGTTCTATGGCTACACCTTC
V: TRBV4-3; J: TRBJ2-7; D: NA; size: NA; CDR3: CASSQDVFAGSYEQYF; DNA: TGCGCCAGCAGCCAAGATGTCTTTGCGGGCTCCTACGAGCAGTACTTC
V: TRBV6-5; J: TRBJ2-4; D: NA; size: NA; CDR3: CASSDGGAKNIQYF; DNA: TGTGCCAGCAGTGATGGAGGGGCCAAAAACATTCAGTACTTC
V: TRBV5-1; J: TRBJ1-3; D: NA; size: few; CDR3: CASSSAGSGNTIYF; DNA: TGCGCCAGCAGCTCGGCGGGGAGTGGAAACACCATATATTTT
V: TRBV6-5; J: TRBJ2-2; D: NA; size: NA; CDR3: CASRSGTGELFF; DNA: TGTGCCAGCAGAAGTGGCACCGGGGAGCTGTTTTTT
V: TRBV5-6; J: TRBJ1-1; D: NA; size: large; CDR3: CASSLAGHSEAFF; DNA: TGTGCCAGCAGCTTGGCCGGGCATTCTGAAGCTTTCTTT
V: TRBV28; J: TRBJ1-5; D: NA; size: NA; CDR3: CASSLWNGGTGFGQPQHF; DNA: TGTGCCAGCAGTTTATGGAATGGGGGGACGGGATTTGGTCAGCCCCAGCATTTT
V: TRBV5-1; J: TRBJ1-5; D: NA; size: NA; CDR3: CASSPAGGGGLNQPQHF; DNA: TGCGCCAGCAGCCCGGCCGGGGGGGGCGGACTCAATCAGCCCCAGCATTTT
V: TRBV7-8; J: TRBJ2-1; D: NA; size: NA; CDR3: CASSLSYQTLFF; DNA: TGTGCCAGCAGCTTAAGTTACCAGACATTATTCTTC
V: TRBV7-2; J: TRBJ1-5; D: TRBD1; size: NA; CDR3: CASSLDRGGQPQHF; DNA: TGTGCCAGCAGTTTGGACAGGGGAGGTCAGCCCCAGCATTTT
V: TRBV10-3; J: TRBJ1-5; D: NA; size: few; CDR3: CAISDLGTNQPQHF; DNA: TGTGCCATCAGTGATTTGGGGACCAATCAGCCCCAGCATTTT
V: TRBV11-2; J: TRBJ1-1; D: NA; size: few; CDR3: CASSVQGENTEAFF; DNA: TGTGCCAGCAGTGTACAGGGAGAGAACACTGAAGCTTTCTTT
V: TRBV29-1; J: TRBJ1-2; D: TRBD1; size: NA; CDR3: CSVPLDRDYGYTF; DNA: TGCAGCGTCCCACTTGACAGGGACTATGGCTACACCTTC
V: TRBV5-3; J: TRBJ2-3; D: TRBD2; size: NA; CDR3: CARSLGPTSLNTDTQYF; DNA: TGTGCCAGAAGCTTGGGACCGACTAGCCTAAACACAGATACGCAGTATTTT
V: TRBV29-1; J: TRBJ1-5; D: NA; size: NA; CDR3: CSVETGPFYSNQPQHF; DNA: TGCAGCGTCGAAACCGGGCCGTTCTATAGCAATCAGCCCCAGCATTTT
V: TRBV27; J: TRBJ2-2; D: TRBD1; size: few; CDR3: CASSSRPRTGLAGELFF; DNA: TGTGCCAGCAGTTCCCGCCCGCGGACAGGGTTGGCCGGGGAGCTGTTTTTT
V: TRBV15; J: TRBJ1-1; D: NA; size: NA; CDR3: CATSRGQVTEAFF; DNA: TGTGCCACCAGCAGAGGACAGGTCACTGAAGCTTTCTTT
V: TRBV27; J: TRBJ2-7; D: NA; size: NA; CDR3: CASSPRVVPVQYF; DNA: TGTGCCAGCAGTCCCCGAGTGGTCCCCGTCCAGTACTTC
V: TRBV7-2; J: TRBJ2-5; D: TRBD1; size: NA; CDR3: CASSQTTGVETQYF; DNA: TGTGCCAGCAGCCAAACGACAGGGGTGGAGACCCAGTACTTC
V: TRBV7-3; J: TRBJ2-3; D: TRBD2; size: NA; CDR3: CASSLSTSLAGDTDTQYF; DNA: TGTGCCAGCAGCCTCTCGACCTCACTAGCGGGGGACACAGATACGCAGTATTTT
V: TRBV19; J: TRBJ2-5; D: NA; size: NA; CDR3: CASSQRGLEETQYF; DNA: TGTGCCAGTAGCCAGAGGGGATTGGAAGAGACCCAGTACTTC
V: TRBV5-6; J: TRBJ2-7; D: NA; size: NA; CDR3: CASSLGTYLRGQYF; DNA: TGTGCCAGCAGCTTGGGGACATATCTCCGGGGGCAGTACTTC
V: TRBV5-5; J: TRBJ1-5; D: NA; size: NA; CDR3: CASSLAGTSSNQPQHF; DNA: TGTGCCAGCAGCTTGGCCGGGACGTCAAGCAATCAGCCCCAGCATTTT
V: TRBV7-9; J: TRBJ2-7; D: NA; size: NA; CDR3: CASSQTPTGLSSYEQYF; DNA: TGTGCCAGCAGCCAAACCCCGACAGGTCTAAGCTCCTACGAGCAGTACTTC
V: TRBV5-1; J: TRBJ1-6; D: NA; size: NA; CDR3: CASSGKMGLYNSPLHF; DNA: TGCGCCAGCAGCGGGAAAATGGGACTCTATAATTCACCCCTCCACTTT
V: TRBV7-6; J: TRBJ1-1; D: NA; size: NA; CDR3: CASSLDPGSEAFF; DNA: TGTGCCAGCAGCTTAGATCCTGGGAGTGAAGCTTTCTTT
V: TRBV29-1; J: TRBJ2-6; D: NA; size: NA; CDR3: CSVGATSSGANVLTF; DNA: TGCAGCGTTGGGGCGACCTCCTCTGGGGCCAACGTCCTGACTTTC